The sequence of this TCR beta chain was determined in a study of CD8+ T cells in alopecia areata. CDR1 is MDHEN and CDR2 is SYDVKM in the germline V gene. With V trimmed by 8 bases and J by 5 bases, 9 bases remained unmatched. The length of the CDR3 is 13 residues. In its sample, this clone was seen many times. As the sequencing template, cDNA was produced by extracting RNA and reverse transcribing it. This table comes from immunoSEQ multiplex PCR, and its TCRdb copy is limited to in-frame clones, with some not included. The data contain about 200,000 clones, approximately 56% of them singletons. Regarding treatment: oral pan-JAK inhibitor, 5-10 mg twice daily.

The V and J genes are TRBV28 and TRBJ2-7; 7 nucleotides line up with TRBD1. The sample consisted of CD4+ T cells sorted from blood, taken at week 4, from a patient treated with tofacitinib. This TCR derives from a human donor with alopecia areata. CDR3 in amino acids: CASPTDRANEQYF. CDR3 nucleotides: TGTGCCAGCCCTACCGACAGGGCTAACGAGCAGTACTTC.